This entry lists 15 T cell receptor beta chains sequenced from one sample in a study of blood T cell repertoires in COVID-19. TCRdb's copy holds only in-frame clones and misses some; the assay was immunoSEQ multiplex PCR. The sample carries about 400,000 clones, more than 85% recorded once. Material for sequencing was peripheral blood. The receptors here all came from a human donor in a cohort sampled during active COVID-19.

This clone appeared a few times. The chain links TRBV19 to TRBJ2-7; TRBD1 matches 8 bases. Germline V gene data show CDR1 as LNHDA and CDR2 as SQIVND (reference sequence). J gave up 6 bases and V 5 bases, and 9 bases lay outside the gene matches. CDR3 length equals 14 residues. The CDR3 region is CASSVGQGSAEQYF. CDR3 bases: TGTGCCAGTAGTGTCGGACAGGGCAGCGCCGAGCAGTACTTC.

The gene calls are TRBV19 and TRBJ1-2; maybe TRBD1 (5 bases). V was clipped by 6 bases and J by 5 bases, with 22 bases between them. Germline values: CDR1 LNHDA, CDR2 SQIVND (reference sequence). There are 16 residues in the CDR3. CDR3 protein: CASRASRGNGPYGYTF. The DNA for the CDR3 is TGTGCCAGTAGAGCCTCTAGGGGCAACGGGCCATATGGCTACACCTTC.

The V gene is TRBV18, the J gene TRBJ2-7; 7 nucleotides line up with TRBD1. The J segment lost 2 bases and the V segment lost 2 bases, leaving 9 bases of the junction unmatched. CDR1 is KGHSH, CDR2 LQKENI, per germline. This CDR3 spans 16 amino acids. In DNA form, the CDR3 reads TGTGCCAGCTCACCAACGCCCGGGACAGACACCTACGAGCAGTACTTC. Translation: CASSPTPGTDTYEQYF.

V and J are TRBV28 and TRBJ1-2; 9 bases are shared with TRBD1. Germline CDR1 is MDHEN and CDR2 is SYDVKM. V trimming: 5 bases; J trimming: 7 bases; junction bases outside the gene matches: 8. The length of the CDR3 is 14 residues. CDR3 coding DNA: TGTGCCAGCAGTGAACAGGGGGCGTTCGGTGGCTACACCTTC. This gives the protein CASSEQGAFGGYTF.

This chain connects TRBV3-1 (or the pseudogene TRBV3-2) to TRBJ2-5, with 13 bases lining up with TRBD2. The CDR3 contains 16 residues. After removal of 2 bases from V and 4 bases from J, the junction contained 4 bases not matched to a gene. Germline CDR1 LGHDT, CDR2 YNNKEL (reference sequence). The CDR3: CASSQSRTSGRETQYF. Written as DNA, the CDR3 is TGTGCCAGCAGCCAATCCCGGACTAGCGGGAGAGAGACCCAGTACTTC.

The CDR3 is CASSITPTNLDEQYF. The CDR3 bases are TGTGCCAGTAGTATCACTCCGACTAACCTGGACGAGCAGTACTTC. The chain combines TRBV19 with TRBJ2-7; D might be TRBD2 (5 bases). V was clipped by 3 bases and J by 5 bases, with 17 bases between them. The CDR3 is made up of 15 amino acids. The V gene's germline CDR1 is LNHDA and CDR2 SQIVND (reference sequence). Looking up the rest from reference TRBV19 and TRBJ2-7 gives the full variable domain: DGGITQSPKYLFRKEGQNVTLSCEQNLNHDAMYWYRQDPGQGLRLIYYSQIVNDFQKGDIAEGYSVSREKKESFPLTVTSAQKNPTAFYLCASSITPTNLDEQYFGPGTRLTVT.

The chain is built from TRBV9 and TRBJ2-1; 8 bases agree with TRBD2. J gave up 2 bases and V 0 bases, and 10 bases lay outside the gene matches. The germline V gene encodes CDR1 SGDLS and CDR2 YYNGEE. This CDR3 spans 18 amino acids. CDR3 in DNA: TGTGCCAGCAGCGTAGGTTATGAACTAGCGGCGGCCTACAATGAGCAGTTCTTC. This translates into CASSVGYELAAAYNEQFF.

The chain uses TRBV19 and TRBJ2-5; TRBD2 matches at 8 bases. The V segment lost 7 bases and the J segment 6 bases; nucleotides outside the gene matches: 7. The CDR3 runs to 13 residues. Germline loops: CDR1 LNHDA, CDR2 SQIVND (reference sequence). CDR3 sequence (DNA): TGTGCCAGTATGGCGGGGGGCACGAAGACCCAGTACTTC. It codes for CASMAGGTKTQYF.

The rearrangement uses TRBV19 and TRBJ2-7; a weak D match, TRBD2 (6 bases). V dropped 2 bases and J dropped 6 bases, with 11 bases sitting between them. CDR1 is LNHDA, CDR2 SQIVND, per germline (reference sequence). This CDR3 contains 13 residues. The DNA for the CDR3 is TGTGCCAGTAGTATAATTGGGAGGCGCGAGCAGTACTTC. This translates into CASSIIGRREQYF. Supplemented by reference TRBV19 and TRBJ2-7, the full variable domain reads DGGITQSPKYLFRKEGQNVTLSCEQNLNHDAMYWYRQDPGQGLRLIYYSQIVNDFQKGDIAEGYSVSREKKESFPLTVTSAQKNPTAFYLCASSIIGRREQYFGPGTRLTVT.

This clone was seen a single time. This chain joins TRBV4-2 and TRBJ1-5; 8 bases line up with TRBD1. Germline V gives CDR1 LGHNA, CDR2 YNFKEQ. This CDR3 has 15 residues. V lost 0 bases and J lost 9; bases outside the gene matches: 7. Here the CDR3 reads CASSQEGTGRWPQHF. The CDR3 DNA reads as TGTGCCAGCAGCCAAGAGGGGACAGGTAGATGGCCCCAGCATTTT.

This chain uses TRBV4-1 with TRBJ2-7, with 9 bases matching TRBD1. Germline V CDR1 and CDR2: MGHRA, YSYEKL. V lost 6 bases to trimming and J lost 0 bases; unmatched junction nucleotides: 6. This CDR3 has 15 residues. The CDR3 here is CASSRPGQGSYEQYF. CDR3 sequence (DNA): TGCGCCAGCAGTAGGCCGGGACAGGGCTCCTACGAGCAGTACTTC.

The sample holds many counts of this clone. The CDR3 protein is CASSALDRSQEQYF. CDR3 coding DNA: TGTGCCAGCAGCGCCCTGGACAGATCACAAGAGCAGTACTTC. The chain is built from TRBV27 and TRBJ2-7, with D possibly being TRBD1 (6 bases). Trimming stripped 6 bases from V and 7 bases from J, with 19 bases between. Germline assignment: CDR1 MNHEY and CDR2 SMNVEV (reference sequence). This CDR3 comprises 14 residues.

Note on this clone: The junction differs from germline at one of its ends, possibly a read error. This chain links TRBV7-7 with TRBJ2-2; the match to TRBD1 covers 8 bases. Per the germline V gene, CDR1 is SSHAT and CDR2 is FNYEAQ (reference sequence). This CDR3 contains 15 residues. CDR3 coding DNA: TGTGCTAGCAGGGCCGGGACAGGGAACACCGGGGAGCTGTTTTTT. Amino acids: CASRAGTGNTGELFF.

This chain's CDR3 is CASSPPGLAGSPSTDTQYF. CDR3 nucleotides: TGCGCCAGCAGCCCCCCGGGACTAGCGGGTTCCCCTAGCACAGATACGCAGTATTTT. This chain links TRBV5-1 with TRBJ2-3, with TRBD2 matching 12 bases. Germline V gives CDR1 SGHRS, CDR2 YFSETQ. The CDR3 is 19 amino acids. With 4 bases clipped from V and 0 bases from J, the junction kept 12 bases outside the gene matches. The full variable domain, completed using reference TRBV5-1 and TRBJ2-3, is KAGVTQTPRYLIKTRGQQVTLSCSPISGHRSVSWYQQTPGQGLQFLFEYFSETQRNKGNFPGRFSGRQFSNSRSEMNVSTLELGDSALYLCASSPPGLAGSPSTDTQYFGPGTRLTVL.

The CDR3 nucleotides are TGTGCCAGTAGTATCCCGGTTCCTCCCCACAATGAGCAGTTCTTC. Amino acids: CASSIPVPPHNEQFF. The chain joins TRBV19 to TRBJ2-1, with D unresolved. Trimming cost V 3 bases and J 5 bases, with 14 bases left between them. The germline gives CDR1 LNHDA, CDR2 SQIVND (reference sequence). The CDR3 runs to 15 residues.